This T cell receptor (beta chain) comes out of a study of blood T cells in healthy people across ages. The V gene lost 3 bases and the J gene lost 3 bases, with 17 bases spanning the gap. CDR1 DFQATT and CDR2 SNEGSKA come from the germline V gene (reference sequence). This CDR3 is built from 15 residues. With a J-beta primer mix and a sample-barcoded 5' primer, a second PCR ran roughly 7 to 11 cycles. TCRdb independently ran MiXCR on the 5' RACE reads; one entry per CDR3 protein. The table lists about 1.7 million distinct CDR3 sequences, roughly 28% of them singletons, with more than 6% in the top ten. This clonotype was counted a few times.

The gene calls are TRBV20-1 and TRBJ1-2; perhaps TRBD1 as D (6 bases). The sequence derives from a woman in her twenties or thirties in good health. The sequenced material came from blood. CDR3 sequence: CSASGRTALYYGYTF. The CDR3 DNA reads TGCAGTGCTAGCGGGCGGACAGCCCTCTACTATGGCTACACCTTC.